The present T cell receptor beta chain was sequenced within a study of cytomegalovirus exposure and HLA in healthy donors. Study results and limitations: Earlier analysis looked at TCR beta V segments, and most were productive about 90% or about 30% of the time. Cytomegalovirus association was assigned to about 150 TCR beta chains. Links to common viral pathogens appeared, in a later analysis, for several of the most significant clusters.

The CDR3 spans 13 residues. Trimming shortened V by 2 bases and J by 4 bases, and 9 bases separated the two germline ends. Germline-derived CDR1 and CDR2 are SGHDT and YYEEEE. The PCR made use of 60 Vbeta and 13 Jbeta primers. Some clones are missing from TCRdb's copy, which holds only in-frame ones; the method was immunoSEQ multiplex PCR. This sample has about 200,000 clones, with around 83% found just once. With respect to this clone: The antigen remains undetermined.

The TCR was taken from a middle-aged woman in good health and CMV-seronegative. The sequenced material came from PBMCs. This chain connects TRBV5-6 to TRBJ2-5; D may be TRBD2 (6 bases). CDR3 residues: CASSFRGGETQYF. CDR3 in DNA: TGTGCCAGCAGCTTCCGGGGAGGAGAGACCCAGTACTTC.